Listed below are T cell receptor beta chains from one sample, sequenced in a study of blood T cell repertoires in COVID-19. Only in-frame clones appear in the TCRdb table, and some are missing; sequencing was by immunoSEQ multiplex PCR. The sample shows roughly 200,000 clones, about 86% of them seen only once. The sample was peripheral blood. Every receptor here comes from a woman aged 50 to 60 with COVID-19, enrolled during active disease. The CDR3 runs from the conserved cysteine through the conserved F or W. A D gene is named only where the DNA matches it firmly. Clone size, where shown, is once, few, many, or a class for clones that have expanded.

J	D	size	V	CDR3	DNA
TRBJ1-3	.	.	TRBV13	CATEDEKNTIYF	TGTGCCACCGAGGATGAGAAAAACACCATATATTTT
TRBJ2-5	TRBD1	.	TRBV7-7	CASSNPGTGQETQYF	TGTGCCAGCAGCAACCCTGGGACAGGTCAAGAGACCCAGTACTTC
TRBJ2-7	.	.	TRBV6-6	CATSQGSYEQYF	TGTGCCACGTCGCAGGGATCCTACGAGCAGTACTTC
TRBJ1-5	.	.	TRBV19	CASSPIETAGFQPQHF	TGTGCCAGTAGTCCGATCGAGACCGCAGGTTTTCAGCCCCAGCATTTT
TRBJ1-1	.	.	TRBV6-4	CASSDFLGSEAFF	TGTGCCAGCAGTGACTTTTTGGGCTCTGAAGCTTTCTTT
TRBJ2-1	TRBD1	once	TRBV11-3	CASSSGWDREDYNEQFF	TGTGCCAGCAGCTCGGGTTGGGACAGGGAAGACTACAATGAGCAGTTCTTC
TRBJ2-3	TRBD2	.	TRBV30	CAWSPGGPFKGDTQYF	TGTGCCTGGAGCCCGGGGGGGCCTTTTAAGGGAGATACGCAGTATTTT
TRBJ1-4	TRBD1	.	TRBV2	CASSEGQGGWLGEKLFF	TGTGCCAGCAGTGAGGGACAGGGCGGTTGGTTAGGGGAAAAACTGTTTTTT
TRBJ2-6	.	.	TRBV4-1	CASSPTGANVLTF	TGCGCCAGCAGCCCAACTGGGGCCAACGTCCTGACTTTC
TRBJ2-5	.	.	TRBV29-1	CSVSPGETQYF	TGCAGCGTTTCCCCAGGGGAGACCCAGTACTTC
TRBJ2-1	.	.	TRBV6-2/TRBV6-3	CASSFRGGGNNEQFF	TGTGCCAGCAGTTTCCGAGGGGGGGGAAACAATGAGCAGTTCTTC
TRBJ2-1	.	.	TRBV13	CASSAGGLGYNEQFF	TGTGCCAGCTCCGCCGGGGGACTGGGCTACAATGAGCAGTTCTTC
TRBJ1-1	.	once	TRBV7-8	CASSLARVWGGRVTTEAFF	TGTGCCAGCAGCTTAGCGCGGGTCTGGGGGGGGCGCGTGACCACTGAAGCTTTCTTT
TRBJ1-3	.	.	TRBV10-2	CASGTGKLPGNTIYF	TGCGCCAGCGGCACAGGGAAGTTACCTGGAAACACCATATATTTT
TRBJ2-7	.	.	TRBV19	CASGPGVYEQYF	TGTGCCAGTGGTCCTGGAGTCTACGAGCAGTACTTC
TRBJ1-3	TRBD1	.	TRBV13	CASSLGSTGGENTIYF	TGTGCCAGCAGCTTAGGCTCGACAGGGGGCGAAAACACCATATATTTT
TRBJ2-2	TRBD2	.	TRBV5-1	CASSRGLAGGQMNTGELFF	TGCGCCAGCAGCCGGGGACTAGCGGGGGGCCAGATGAACACCGGGGAGCTGTTTTTT
TRBJ2-1	TRBD1	.	TRBV11-2	CASSRQGETYDGSYNEQFF	TGTGCCAGCAGCCGACAGGGGGAAACTTACGATGGATCCTACAATGAGCAGTTCTTC
TRBJ1-2	.	.	TRBV12-3/TRBV12-4	CASRPTGNYGYTF	TGTGCCAGCAGGCCGACTGGGAACTATGGCTACACCTTC
TRBJ2-2	TRBD2	.	TRBV7-6	CASSASYSGGASGELFF	TGTGCCAGCAGCGCATCTTATAGCGGGGGGGCGTCCGGGGAGCTGTTTTTT
TRBJ2-7	TRBD2	.	TRBV7-9	CASRSGGDYEQYF	TGTGCCAGCCGCTCGGGGGGGGATTACGAGCAGTACTTC
TRBJ2-2	TRBD1	few	TRBV7-8	CASSLGYRGPGAGELFF	TGTGCCAGCAGCTTAGGGTACAGGGGGCCGGGAGCCGGGGAGCTGTTTTTT
TRBJ1-2	.	.	TRBV2	CASRYRVSGYGYTF	TGTGCCAGCAGGTACAGGGTGTCGGGCTATGGCTACACCTTC
TRBJ1-2	.	once	TRBV5-6	CASSLVEVCTF	TGTGCCAGCAGCTTGGTGGAGGTGTGCACCTTC
TRBJ1-3	TRBD1	.	TRBV5-5	CASSRDRGYSGNTIYF	TGTGCCAGCTCTAGGGACAGGGGTTACTCTGGAAACACCATATATTTT
TRBJ2-1	TRBD2	.	TRBV28	CASRSLFKRGAYNEQFF	TGTGCCAGCAGATCCTTATTTAAGCGGGGGGCTTACAATGAGCAGTTCTTC
TRBJ1-2	TRBD1	.	TRBV3-1/TRBV3-2	CASSLRQGSGGYTF	TGTGCCAGCAGCCTACGACAGGGATCCGGTGGCTACACCTTC
TRBJ1-4	.	.	TRBV5-5	CASSPGTSTNEKLFF	TGTGCCAGCAGCCCCGGGACTTCAACTAATGAAAAACTGTTTTTT
TRBJ2-2	TRBD1	.	TRBV6-5	CASRLDRVDTGELFF	TGTGCCAGCAGATTGGACAGGGTGGACACCGGGGAGCTGTTTTTT
TRBJ1-6	.	.	TRBV18	CASSPIRNDNNSPLHF	TGTGCCAGCTCACCAATACGAAACGACAATAATTCACCCCTCCACTTT
TRBJ1-6	.	.	TRBV5-8	CASSWGGNSPLHF	TGTGCCAGCAGCTGGGGGGGGAATTCACCCCTCCACTTT
TRBJ2-3	.	once	TRBV29-1	CSAQGRGTDTQYF	TGCAGCGCCCAGGGTAGGGGCACAGATACGCAGTATTTT
TRBJ2-2	.	.	TRBV5-1	CASSLEGARTGELFF	TGCGCCAGCAGCTTGGAAGGGGCGCGCACCGGGGAGCTGTTTTTT
TRBJ2-1	TRBD1	.	TRBV27	CASSQGQGLYNEQFF	TGTGCCAGCAGTCAGGGACAGGGTTTATACAATGAGCAGTTCTTC
TRBJ2-3	TRBD2	.	TRBV30	CAWERGSPEKDTQYF	TGTGCCTGGGAGCGGGGCTCCCCGGAAAAAGATACGCAGTATTTT
TRBJ1-3	.	few	TRBV6-5	CASSTGSGNTIYF	TGTGCCAGCAGTACAGGGTCTGGAAACACCATATATTTT
TRBJ2-7	TRBD1	.	TRBV29-1	CSAEGTGGGYEQYF	TGCAGCGCTGAGGGGACAGGGGGCGGCTACGAGCAGTACTTC
TRBJ2-1	.	.	TRBV21-1	CASSKEQQGAYNEQFF	TGTGCCAGCAGCAAAGAGCAACAGGGAGCCTACAATGAGCAGTTCTTC
TRBJ1-6	TRBD1	once	TRBV15	CATSREGDRGQGSPLHF	TGTGCCACCAGCAGAGAGGGGGACAGGGGGCAGGGATCACCCCTCCACTTT
TRBJ1-2	TRBD1	.	TRBV7-3	CASSSSLTGTGTGYTF	TGTGCCAGCAGCTCATCACTTACCGGGACAGGGACTGGCTACACCTTC
TRBJ2-2	.	.	TRBV30	CAWSSGRGAGELFF	TGTGCCTGGTCTTCGGGCAGGGGGGCCGGGGAGCTGTTTTTT
TRBJ1-1	.	.	TRBV19	CASSIDNTPGTEAFF	TGTGCCAGTAGTATAGACAACACCCCAGGAACTGAAGCTTTCTTT
TRBJ1-5	TRBD1	.	TRBV30	CAWSSGQGNQPQHF	TGTGCCTGGAGTTCTGGACAGGGCAATCAGCCCCAGCATTTT
TRBJ1-4	.	.	TRBV18	CASREFATNEKLFF	TGTGCCAGTCGAGAGTTTGCAACTAATGAAAAACTGTTTTTT
TRBJ2-1	TRBD2	.	TRBV27	CASSFRSGGFEQFF	TGTGCCAGCAGTTTTAGGAGCGGGGGATTTGAGCAGTTCTTC
TRBJ2-3	TRBD2	.	TRBV7-2	CASRRGGLYDTDTQYF	TGTGCCAGCCGGCGGGGGGGCCTTTACGACACAGATACGCAGTATTTT
TRBJ1-4	.	.	TRBV5-1	CASSLAGGGEKLFF	TGCGCCAGCAGCTTGGCGGGGGGCGGGGAAAAACTGTTTTTT
TRBJ1-6	.	.	TRBV5-5	CASSSVQGGGSPLHF	TGTGCCAGCAGCTCCGTCCAGGGAGGAGGTTCACCCCTCCACTTT
TRBJ2-7	.	.	TRBV7-2	CASSAHFVDYEQYF	TGTGCCAGCAGCGCCCACTTCGTCGACTACGAGCAGTACTTC
TRBJ2-1	.	.	TRBV11-2	CASSPRQELKFF	TGTGCCAGCAGCCCGCGACAGGAATTGAAGTTCTTC
TRBJ2-1	.	.	TRBV7-3	CASSLYPGKHNEQFF	TGTGCCAGCAGCTTATACCCAGGGAAACACAATGAGCAGTTCTTC
TRBJ2-1	TRBD1	.	TRBV11-3	CASSATSGTGKNEQFF	TGTGCCAGCAGCGCCACCTCCGGGACAGGGAAAAATGAGCAGTTCTTC
TRBJ2-3	TRBD2	.	TRBV12-5	CASGSPGLAGPDTQYF	TGTGCTAGTGGTTCCCCAGGACTAGCGGGCCCAGATACGCAGTATTTT